What follows is one T cell receptor (beta chain) and its context. Its specificity is not known. Germline values: CDR1 MNHNS, CDR2 SASEGT. Trimming left V 8 bases short and J 4 bases short, with 18 bases between. There are 15 residues in the CDR3. These data are taken from a study of Graves' ophthalmopathy and Graves' hyperthyroidism. General study points: Sensitivity of approximately 88% and specificity of about 77% were achieved when a 13-signature model separated ophthalmopathy from stable hyperthyroidism.

As the template, RNA transcripts were used to amplify TCR beta CDR3 regions. The workflow started with a first-round RT-PCR run with HTBI primers and then moved on to a second-round multiplex PCR. TCRdb itself ran the multiplex PCR reads through MiXCR, one entry per CDR3 protein. Seen here are about 15,000 distinct CDR3 sequences, 46% observed once, and the top ten hold 25%. This clonotype originated in a woman between 35 and 50 years old with stable Graves' hyperthyroidism. The chain joins TRBV6-1 to TRBJ1-5; no clear D. Sequencing was done on a sample of peripheral blood. CDR3 residues: CASCVSRAGNQPQHF. The CDR3, as DNA: TGTGCCAGCTGTGTTTCTCGGGCAGGAAATCAGCCCCAGCATTTT.